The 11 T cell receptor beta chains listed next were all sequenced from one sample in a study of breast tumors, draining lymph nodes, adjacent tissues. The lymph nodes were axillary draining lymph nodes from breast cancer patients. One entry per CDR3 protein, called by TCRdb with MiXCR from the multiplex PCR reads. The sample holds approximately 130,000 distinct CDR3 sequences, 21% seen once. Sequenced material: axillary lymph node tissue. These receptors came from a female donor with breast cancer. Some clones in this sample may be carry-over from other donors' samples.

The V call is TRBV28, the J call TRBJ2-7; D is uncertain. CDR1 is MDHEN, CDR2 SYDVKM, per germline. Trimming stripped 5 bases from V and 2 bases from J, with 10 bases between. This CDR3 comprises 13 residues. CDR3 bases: TGTGCCAGCAGTGACGGACCAACCTACGAGCAGTACTTC. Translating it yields CASSDGPTYEQYF.

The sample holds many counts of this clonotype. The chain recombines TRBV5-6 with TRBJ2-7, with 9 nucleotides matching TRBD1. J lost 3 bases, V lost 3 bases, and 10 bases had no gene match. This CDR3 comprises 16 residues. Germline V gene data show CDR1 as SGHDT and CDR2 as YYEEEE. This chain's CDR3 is CASSSPQGAHRYEQYF. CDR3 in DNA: TGTGCCAGCAGCTCTCCACAGGGGGCGCATCGCTACGAGCAGTACTTC.

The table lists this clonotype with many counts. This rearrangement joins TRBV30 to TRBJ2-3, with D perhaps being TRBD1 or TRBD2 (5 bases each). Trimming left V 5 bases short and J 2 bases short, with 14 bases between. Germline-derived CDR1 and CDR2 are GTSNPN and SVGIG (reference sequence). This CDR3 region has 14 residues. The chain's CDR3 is CAWSAGGLTDTQYF. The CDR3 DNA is TGTGCCTGGTCGGCTGGGGGTCTCACAGATACGCAGTATTTT. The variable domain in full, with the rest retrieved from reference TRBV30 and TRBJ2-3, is SQTIHQWPATLVQPVGSPLSLECTVEGTSNPNLYWYRQAAGRGLQLLFYSVGIGQISSEVPQNLSASRPQDRQFILSSKKLLLSDSGFYLCAWSAGGLTDTQYFGPGTRLTVL.

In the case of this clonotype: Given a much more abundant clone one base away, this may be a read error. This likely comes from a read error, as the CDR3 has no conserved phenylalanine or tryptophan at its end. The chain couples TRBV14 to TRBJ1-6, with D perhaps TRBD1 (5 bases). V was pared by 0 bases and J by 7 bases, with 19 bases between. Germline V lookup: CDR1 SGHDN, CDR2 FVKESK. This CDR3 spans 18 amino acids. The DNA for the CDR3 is TGTGCCAGCAGCCAAGATGGGGACCCGGACCCTCACAATTCACCCCTCCACCTT. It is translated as CASSQDGDPDPHNSPLHL.

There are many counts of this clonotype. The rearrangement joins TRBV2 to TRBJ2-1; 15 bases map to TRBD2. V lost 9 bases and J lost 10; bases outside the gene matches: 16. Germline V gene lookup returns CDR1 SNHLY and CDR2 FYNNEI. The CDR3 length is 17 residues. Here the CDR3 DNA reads TGTGCCAGAAGATCCCGTGGCGGGACTAGCGGGAGGAGCGAGCAGTTCTTC. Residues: CARRSRGGTSGRSEQFF.

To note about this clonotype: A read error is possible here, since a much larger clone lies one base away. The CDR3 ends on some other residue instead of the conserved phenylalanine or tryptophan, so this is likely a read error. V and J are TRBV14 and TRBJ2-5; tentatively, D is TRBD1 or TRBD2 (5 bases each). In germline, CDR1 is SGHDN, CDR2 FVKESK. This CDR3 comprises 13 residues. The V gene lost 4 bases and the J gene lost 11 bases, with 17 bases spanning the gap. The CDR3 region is CASSPLLLGVQYS. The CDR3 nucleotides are TGTGCCAGCAGCCCTTTACTCCTGGGGGTTCAGTACTCC.

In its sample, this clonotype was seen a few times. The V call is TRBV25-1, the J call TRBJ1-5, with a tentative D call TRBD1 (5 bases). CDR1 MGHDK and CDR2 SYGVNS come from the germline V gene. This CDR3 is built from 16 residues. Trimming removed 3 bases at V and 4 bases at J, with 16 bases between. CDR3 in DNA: TGTGCCAGCAGTGATGGGCAGGGTGGGAGGAATCAGCCCCAGCATTTT. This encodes CASSDGQGGRNQPQHF.

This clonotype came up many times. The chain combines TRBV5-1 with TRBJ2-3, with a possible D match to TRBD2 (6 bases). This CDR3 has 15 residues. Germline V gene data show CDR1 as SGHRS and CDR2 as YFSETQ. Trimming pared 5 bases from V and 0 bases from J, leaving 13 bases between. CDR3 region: CASRPPGTSTDTQYF. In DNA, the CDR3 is TGCGCCAGCAGGCCCCCCGGGACTAGCACAGATACGCAGTATTTT.

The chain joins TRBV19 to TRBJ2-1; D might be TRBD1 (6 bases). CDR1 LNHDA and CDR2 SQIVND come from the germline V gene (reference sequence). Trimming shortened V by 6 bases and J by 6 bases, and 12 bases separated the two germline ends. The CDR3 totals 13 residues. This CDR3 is CASREDSFNEQFF. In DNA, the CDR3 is TGTGCCAGTAGGGAGGACAGCTTCAATGAGCAGTTCTTC.

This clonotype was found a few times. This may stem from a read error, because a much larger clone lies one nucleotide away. The CDR3 region has the DNA TGTGCCAGCAGAGAGAGGAAAGGGGCTAAATCAATGACCCTCCACTTT. Translation: CASRERKGAKSMTLHF. This chain uses TRBV6-1 with TRBJ1-6; perhaps TRBD1 as D (5 bases). In germline, CDR1 is MNHNS, CDR2 SASEGT. V lost 6 bases to trimming and J lost 14 bases, with 26 bases between them. The CDR3 loop spans 16 amino acids.

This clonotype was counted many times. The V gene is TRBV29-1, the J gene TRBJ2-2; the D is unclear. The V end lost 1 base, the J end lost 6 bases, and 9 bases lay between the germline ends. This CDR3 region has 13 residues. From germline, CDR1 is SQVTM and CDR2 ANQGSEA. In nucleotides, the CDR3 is TGCAGCGTTGAAGGGGTTCATTCCGGGGAGCTGTTTTTT. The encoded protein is CSVEGVHSGELFF.